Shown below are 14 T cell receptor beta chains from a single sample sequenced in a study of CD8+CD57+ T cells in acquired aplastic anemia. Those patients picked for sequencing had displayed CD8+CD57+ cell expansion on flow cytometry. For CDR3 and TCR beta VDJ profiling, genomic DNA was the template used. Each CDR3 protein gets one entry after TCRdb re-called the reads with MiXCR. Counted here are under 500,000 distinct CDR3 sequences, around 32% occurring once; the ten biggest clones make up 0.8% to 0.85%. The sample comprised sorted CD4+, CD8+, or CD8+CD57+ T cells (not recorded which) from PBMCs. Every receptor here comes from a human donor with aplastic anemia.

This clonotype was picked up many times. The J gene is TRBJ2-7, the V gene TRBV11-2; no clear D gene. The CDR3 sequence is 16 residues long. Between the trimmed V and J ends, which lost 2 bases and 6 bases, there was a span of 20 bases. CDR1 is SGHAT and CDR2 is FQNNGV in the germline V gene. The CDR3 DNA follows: TGTGCCAGCAGCTTAAATACAGTTTATCGCCGAGGCGAGCAGTACTTC. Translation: CASSLNTVYRRGEQYF.

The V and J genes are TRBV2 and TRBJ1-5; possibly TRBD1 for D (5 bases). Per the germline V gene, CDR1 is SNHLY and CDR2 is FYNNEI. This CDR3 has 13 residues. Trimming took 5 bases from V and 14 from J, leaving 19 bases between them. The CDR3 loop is CASSFETVSYEHF. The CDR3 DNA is TGTGCCAGCAGTTTCGAGACAGTCAGCTACGAGCATTTT.

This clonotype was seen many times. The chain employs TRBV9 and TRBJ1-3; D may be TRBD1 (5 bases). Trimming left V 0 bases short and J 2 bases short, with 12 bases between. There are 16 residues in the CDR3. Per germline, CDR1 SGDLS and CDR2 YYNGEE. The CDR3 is CASSVVGGGAGNTIYF. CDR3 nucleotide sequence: TGTGCCAGCAGCGTAGTGGGGGGAGGCGCTGGAAACACCATATATTTT.

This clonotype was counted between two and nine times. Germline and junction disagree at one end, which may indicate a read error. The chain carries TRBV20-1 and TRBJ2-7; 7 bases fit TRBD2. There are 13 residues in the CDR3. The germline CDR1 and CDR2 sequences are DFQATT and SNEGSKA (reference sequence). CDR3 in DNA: TGCAGTGCACCCCCCGCGGGAGAATACGGGCAGTACTTC. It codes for CSAPPAGEYGQYF.

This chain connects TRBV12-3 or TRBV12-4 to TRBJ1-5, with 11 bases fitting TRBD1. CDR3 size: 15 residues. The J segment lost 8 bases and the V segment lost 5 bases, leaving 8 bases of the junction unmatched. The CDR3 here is CASSASGQGGEPQHF. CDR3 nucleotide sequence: TGTGCCAGCAGTGCCTCGGGACAGGGGGGGGAGCCCCAGCATTTT.

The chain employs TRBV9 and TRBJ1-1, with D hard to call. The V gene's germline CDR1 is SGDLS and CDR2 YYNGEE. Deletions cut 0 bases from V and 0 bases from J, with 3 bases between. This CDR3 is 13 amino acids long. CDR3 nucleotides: TGTGCCAGCAGCGTAGGCATGAACACTGAAGCTTTCTTT. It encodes CASSVGMNTEAFF.

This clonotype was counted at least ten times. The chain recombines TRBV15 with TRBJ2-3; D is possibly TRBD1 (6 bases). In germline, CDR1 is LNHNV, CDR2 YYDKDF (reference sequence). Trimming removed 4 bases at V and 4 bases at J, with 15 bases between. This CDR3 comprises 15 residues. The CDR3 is CATSTSWTDSDTQYF. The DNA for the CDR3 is TGTGCCACCAGCACCTCCTGGACAGATTCAGATACGCAGTATTTT.

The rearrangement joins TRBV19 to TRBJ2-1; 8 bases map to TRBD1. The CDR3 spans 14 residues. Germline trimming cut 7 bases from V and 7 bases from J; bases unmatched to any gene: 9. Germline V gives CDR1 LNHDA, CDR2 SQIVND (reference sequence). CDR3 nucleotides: TGTGCCAGTAATAGGGGACAGGAATTTAATGAGCAGTTCTTC. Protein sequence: CASNRGQEFNEQFF.

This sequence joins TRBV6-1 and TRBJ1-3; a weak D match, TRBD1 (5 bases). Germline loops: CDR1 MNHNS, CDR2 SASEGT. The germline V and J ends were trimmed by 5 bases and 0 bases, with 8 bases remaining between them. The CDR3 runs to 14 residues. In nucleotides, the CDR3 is TGTGCCAGCAGTCGGGACTCCTCTGGAAACACCATATATTTT. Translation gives CASSRDSSGNTIYF.

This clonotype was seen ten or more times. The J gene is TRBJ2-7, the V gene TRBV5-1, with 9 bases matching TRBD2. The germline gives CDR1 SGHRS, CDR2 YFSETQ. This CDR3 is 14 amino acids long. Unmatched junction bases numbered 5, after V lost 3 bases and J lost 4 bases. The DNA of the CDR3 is TGCGCCAGCAGCTCGGGACTAGCTCGGTACGAGCAGTACTTC. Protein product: CASSSGLARYEQYF.

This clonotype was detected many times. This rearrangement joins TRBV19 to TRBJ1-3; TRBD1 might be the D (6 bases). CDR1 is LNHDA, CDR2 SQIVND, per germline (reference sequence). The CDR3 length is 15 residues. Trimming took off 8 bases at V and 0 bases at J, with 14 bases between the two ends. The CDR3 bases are TGTGCCAGTGGGACATTTTCCTCCTCTGGAAACACCATATATTTT. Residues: CASGTFSSSGNTIYF.

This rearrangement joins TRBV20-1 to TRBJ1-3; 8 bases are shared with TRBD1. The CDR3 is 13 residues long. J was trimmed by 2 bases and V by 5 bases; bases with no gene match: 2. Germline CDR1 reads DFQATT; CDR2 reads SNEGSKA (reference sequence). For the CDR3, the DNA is TGCAGTGCTGCAGGGGGCACTGGAAACACCATATATTTT. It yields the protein CSAAGGTGNTIYF.

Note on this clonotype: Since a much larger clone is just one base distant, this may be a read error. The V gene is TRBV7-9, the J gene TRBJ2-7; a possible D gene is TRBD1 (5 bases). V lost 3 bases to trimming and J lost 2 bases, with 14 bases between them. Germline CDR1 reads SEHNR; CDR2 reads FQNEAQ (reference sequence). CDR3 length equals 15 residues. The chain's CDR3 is CASSFNGPGTYEQYF. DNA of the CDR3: TGTGCCAGCAGCTTTAACGGCCCAGGGACCTACGAGCAGTACTTC.

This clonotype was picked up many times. The CDR3 region is CSARASGRDLITQHF. The CDR3 region has the DNA TGCAGTGCTAGAGCGTCCGGCAGGGACCTTATAACCCAGCATTTT. The chain has TRBV20-1 and TRBJ1-5; possibly TRBD1 for D (5 bases). The CDR3 extends over 15 amino acids. Germline values: CDR1 DFQATT, CDR2 SNEGSKA (reference sequence). The V and J ends lost 1 base and 11 bases respectively, with 21 bases between them.